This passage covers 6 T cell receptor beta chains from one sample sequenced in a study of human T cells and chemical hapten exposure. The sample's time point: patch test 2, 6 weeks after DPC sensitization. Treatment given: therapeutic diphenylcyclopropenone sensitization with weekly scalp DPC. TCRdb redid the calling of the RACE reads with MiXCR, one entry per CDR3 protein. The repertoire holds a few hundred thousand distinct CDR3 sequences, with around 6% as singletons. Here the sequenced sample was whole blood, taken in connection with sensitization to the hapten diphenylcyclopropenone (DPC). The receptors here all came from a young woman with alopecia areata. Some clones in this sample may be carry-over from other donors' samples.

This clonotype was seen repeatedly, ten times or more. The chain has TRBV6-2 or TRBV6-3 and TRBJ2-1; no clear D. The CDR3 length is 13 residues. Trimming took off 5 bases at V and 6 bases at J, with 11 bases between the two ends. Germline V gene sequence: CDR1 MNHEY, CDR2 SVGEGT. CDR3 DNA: TGTGCCAGCAGTCCAACAGTGAGCAATGAGCAGTTCTTC. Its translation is CASSPTVSNEQFF.

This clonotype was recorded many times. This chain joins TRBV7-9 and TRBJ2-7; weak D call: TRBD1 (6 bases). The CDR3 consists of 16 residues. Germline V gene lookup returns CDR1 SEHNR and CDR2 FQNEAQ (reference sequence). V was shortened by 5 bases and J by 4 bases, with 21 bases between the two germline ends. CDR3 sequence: CASSLPDGGDRYEQYF. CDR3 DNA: TGTGCCAGCAGCCTCCCTGATGGGGGCGATAGGTACGAGCAGTACTTC.

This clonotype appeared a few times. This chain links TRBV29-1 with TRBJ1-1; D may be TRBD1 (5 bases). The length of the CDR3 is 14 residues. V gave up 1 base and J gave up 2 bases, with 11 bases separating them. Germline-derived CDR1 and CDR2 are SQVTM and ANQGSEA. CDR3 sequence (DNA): TGCAGCGTTGAAGCTCGCAGGGCTAACACTGAAGCTTTCTTT. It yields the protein CSVEARRANTEAFF. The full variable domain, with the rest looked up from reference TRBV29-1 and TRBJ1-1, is SAVISQKPSRDICQRGTSLTIQCQVDSQVTMMFWYRQQPGQSLTLIATANQGSEATYESGFVIDKFPISRPNLTFSTLTVSNMSPEDSSIYLCSVEARRANTEAFFGQGTRLTVV.

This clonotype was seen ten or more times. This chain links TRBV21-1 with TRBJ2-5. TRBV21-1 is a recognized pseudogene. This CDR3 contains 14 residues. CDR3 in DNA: TGTGCCAGCAGCAAAGAAGGGTCGAAAGAGACCCAGTACTTC. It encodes CASSKEGSKETQYF.

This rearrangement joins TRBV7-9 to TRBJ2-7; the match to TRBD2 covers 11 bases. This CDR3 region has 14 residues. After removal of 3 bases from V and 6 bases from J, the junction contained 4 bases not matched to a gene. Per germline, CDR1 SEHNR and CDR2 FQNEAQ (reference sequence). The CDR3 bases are TGTGCCAGCAGCTTTCTAGCGGGGGGTAGCGAGCAGTACTTC. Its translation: CASSFLAGGSEQYF.

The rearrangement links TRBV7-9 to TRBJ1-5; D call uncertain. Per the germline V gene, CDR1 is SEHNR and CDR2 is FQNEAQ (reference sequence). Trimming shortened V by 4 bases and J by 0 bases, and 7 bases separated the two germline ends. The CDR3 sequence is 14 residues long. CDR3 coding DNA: TGTGCCAGCAGCTGGGAGACTAGCAATCAGCCCCAGCATTTT. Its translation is CASSWETSNQPQHF. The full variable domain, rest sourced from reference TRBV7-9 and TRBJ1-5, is DTGVSQNPRHKITKRGQNVTFRCDPISEHNRLYWYRQTLGQGPEFLTYFQNEAQLEKSRLLSDRFSAERPKGSFSTLEIQRTEQGDSAMYLCASSWETSNQPQHFGDGTRLSIL.